This T cell receptor beta chain was observed in a study of T cell responses to AZD1222 COVID-19 vaccine. Assay used: immunoSEQ multiplex PCR; TCRdb lists only in-frame clones, some missing. The table records about 120,000 clones, roughly 89% of them present only once. V lost 5 bases and J lost 1, with 12 bases in between. The V gene's germline CDR1 is SGHRS and CDR2 YFSETQ. This CDR3 is built from 15 residues. The TCR was taken from an adult in good health. The specimen was peripheral blood, collected on day 0 of AZD1222 vaccination. The chain combines TRBV5-1 with TRBJ2-2; no firm D call. CDR3 nucleotide sequence: TGCGCCAGCAGACAGTGGACGGGGAACACCGGGGAGCTGTTTTTT. Its translation: CASRQWTGNTGELFF. Together with reference TRBV5-1 and TRBJ2-2, the CDR3 gives the full variable domain: KAGVTQTPRYLIKTRGQQVTLSCSPISGHRSVSWYQQTPGQGLQFLFEYFSETQRNKGNFPGRFSGRQFSNSRSEMNVSTLELGDSALYLCASRQWTGNTGELFFGEGSRLTVL.